Only one count was recorded for the clone carrying this T cell receptor beta chain. One junction end disagrees with the germline gene, perhaps due to a read error. Synthesis of TCR beta cDNA was carried out from about 0.55 ug total RNA with a constant-region primer. Sequencing libraries for TCR beta derived from three nested multiplex PCR rounds that used slightly modified ARM-PCR. Researchers ran the first two PCR rounds for around 10 cycles each with TRBV1-TRBV30 forward primers and a C-beta reverse primer. Each CDR3 protein is one row after TCRdb ran MiXCR on the multiplex PCR reads. The data hold about 330,000 distinct CDR3 sequences, with 65% observed a single time. The sample comes from a study of tumor-infiltrating lymphocytes in primary liver carcinoma. Unsorted whole blood yielded the blood RNA, and germline DNA was also extracted. The CDR3 is 11 residues long. The germline gives CDR1 SGHRS, CDR2 YFSETQ.

Sequencing was done on a sample of peripheral blood. This receptor was obtained from a man between 40 and 49 years old with primary liver carcinoma and hepatitis B virus infection. The V gene is TRBV5-1, the J gene TRBJ1-2, with D hard to call. In DNA form, the CDR3 reads TGCGCCAGCACCGGGTTTGACGGCTACGCCTTC. Amino acids: CASTGFDGYAF.